This T cell receptor beta chain was observed in a study of blood T cell repertoires in COVID-19. For the study at large: Acute-phase and convalescent COVID-19 samples originated in the United States, Italy and Spain. Sample material is recorded as cDNA or gDNA derived from T cells, B-cell-depleted T cells, or PBMCs.

Per the authors' pipeline: Quantification of nucleated cells was approximated via reference gene primer amplification. Data came from immunoSEQ multiplex PCR; TCRdb stores just in-frame clones and leaves some out. From that table come the V and J calls and clone size; the DNA was used to work out D and trimming. The repertoire includes 55,000 to 80,000 clones, approximately 88% of them detected once, and approximately 2.5% sits in the top ten. Trimming removed 6 bases from V and 12 bases from J, with 17 bases in between. CDR3 size: 11 residues. Germline V gene lookup returns CDR1 DFQATT and CDR2 SNEGSKA (reference sequence).

This chain connects TRBV20-1 to TRBJ1-1, with no clear D. This sequence originates from a human donor in a cohort sampled during active COVID-19. Sequencing was carried out using peripheral blood. DNA for the CDR3: TGCAGTGCCCTCAGACCCGACGACACTTTCTTT. It codes for CSALRPDDTFF.